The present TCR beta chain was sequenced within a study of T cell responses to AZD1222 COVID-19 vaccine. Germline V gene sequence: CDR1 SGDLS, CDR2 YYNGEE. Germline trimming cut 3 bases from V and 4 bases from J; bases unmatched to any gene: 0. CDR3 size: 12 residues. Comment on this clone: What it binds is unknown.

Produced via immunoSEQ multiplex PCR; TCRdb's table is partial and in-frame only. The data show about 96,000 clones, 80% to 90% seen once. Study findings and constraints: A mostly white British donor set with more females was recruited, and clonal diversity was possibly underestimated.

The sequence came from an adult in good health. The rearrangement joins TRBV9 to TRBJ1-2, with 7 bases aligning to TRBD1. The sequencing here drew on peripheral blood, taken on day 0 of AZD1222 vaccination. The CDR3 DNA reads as TGTGCCAGCAGCGGACAGGGCTATGGCTACACCTTC. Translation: CASSGQGYGYTF.